The entry that follows covers one T cell receptor (beta chain) sequence. Its matching antigen is unknown. Trimming stripped 3 bases from V and 1 base from J, with 12 bases between. CDR3 length: 15 residues. CDR1 is MGHRA and CDR2 is YSYEKL in the germline V gene. This sample was taken from a study of T cell responses to AZD1222 COVID-19 vaccine. Study-level results: There were vaccine-associated CD4 TCRs across spike, dominant at 160-218 and 743-854. White British donors predominated, females outnumbered males, and clonal diversity was possibly underestimated. After the peak T cell response, and only then, were repertoires sampled.

Assay used: immunoSEQ multiplex PCR; TCRdb lists only in-frame clones, some missing. The sample has 130,000 or so clones, 93% seen once; the top ten hold 0.91%. This clonotype was obtained from an adult in good health. Here the sequenced sample was peripheral blood, taken on day 0 of MenACWY control vaccination. The chain carries TRBV4-1 and TRBJ1-1; D gene uncertain. The CDR3 DNA is TGCGCCAGCAGCCATGTTGGACGAAGGAACACTGAAGCTTTCTTT. Its protein is CASSHVGRRNTEAFF.